These 8 T cell receptor beta chains originate from one sample sequenced in a study of CD8 T cells in Susac syndrome. The RNA, roughly 0.5 to 1 ug, was put through reverse transcription using random hexamers. TCRdb re-called the immunoSEQ multiplex PCR reads with MiXCR, one entry per CDR3 protein. The sample has some 77,000 distinct CDR3 sequences; roughly 93% are singletons. The sequenced sample was CD4+ T cells from PBMCs. Every receptor here comes from a human donor with Susac syndrome.

The table lists this clonotype with a count of one. The chain links TRBV9 to TRBJ2-7; D is unclear. Germline CDR1 SGDLS, CDR2 YYNGEE. V was cut by 4 bases and J by 5 bases, with 16 bases left in between. The length of the CDR3 is 14 residues. CDR3 region: CASSPRLGRHEQYF. CDR3 DNA: TGTGCCAGCAGCCCCCGGCTTGGTCGACACGAGCAGTACTTC.

The V call is TRBV28, the J call TRBJ2-7; unclear D gene. This CDR3 has 13 residues. Germline V gene lookup returns CDR1 MDHEN and CDR2 SYDVKM. The germline V and J ends were trimmed by 5 bases and 0 bases, with 8 bases remaining between them. The CDR3 region is CASSRVGSYEQYF. CDR3 nucleotide sequence: TGTGCCAGCAGTCGAGTAGGCTCCTACGAGCAGTACTTC.

This chain uses TRBV7-9 with TRBJ1-2, with TRBD1 as a possible D gene (5 bases). V was trimmed by 3 bases and J by 7 bases, leaving 18 bases between them. From germline, CDR1 is SEHNR and CDR2 FQNEAQ (reference sequence). This CDR3 has 15 amino acids. CDR3: CASSFPAPGLSGYTF. The CDR3 nucleotides are TGTGCCAGCAGCTTCCCCGCGCCAGGGCTCTCTGGCTACACCTTC.

The chain recombines TRBV27 with TRBJ2-5; possibly TRBD1 for D (6 bases). In germline, CDR1 is MNHEY, CDR2 SMNVEV (reference sequence). The CDR3 sequence is 15 residues long. V lost 6 bases and J lost 7, with 21 bases in between. Written as DNA, the CDR3 is TGTGCCAGCAGGCCCCGACAGGAGGTTCGTGCGACCCAGTACTTC. Amino acids: CASRPRQEVRATQYF.

The chain employs TRBV28 and TRBJ2-3; TRBD2 is a possible D gene (6 bases). The CDR3 has 15 amino acids. The ends were cut back, 4 bases at V and 2 bases at J, with 13 bases in the middle. Per the germline V gene, CDR1 is MDHEN and CDR2 is SYDVKM. As DNA, the CDR3 is TGTGCCAGCAGTTCACAGGCGGGGTTCACAGATACGCAGTATTTT. Its translation: CASSSQAGFTDTQYF.

The chain joins TRBV7-2 to TRBJ1-5; D remains ambiguous. CDR1 and CDR2 (germline): SGHTA, FQGNSA. Between the trimmed V and J ends, which lost 0 bases and 5 bases, there was a span of 14 bases. The CDR3 extends over 16 amino acids. The CDR3 coding sequence is TGTGCCAGCAGCTTAGCAGGCTTCTGGGAGGATCAGCCCCAGCATTTT. This gives the protein CASSLAGFWEDQPQHF.

This clonotype was seen a single time. V and J are TRBV7-9 and TRBJ2-7; maybe TRBD1 (5 bases). Trimming shortened V by 5 bases and J by 4 bases, and 15 bases separated the two germline ends. Germline values: CDR1 SEHNR, CDR2 FQNEAQ (reference sequence). The CDR3 runs to 14 residues. The CDR3 DNA sequence: TGTGCCAGCAGCCATGACAGACTCTCATACGAGCAGTACTTC. It translates to CASSHDRLSYEQYF.

This chain uses TRBV20-1 with TRBJ2-7; maybe TRBD2 (7 bases). With 6 bases removed from V and 6 bases from J, the gap between germline ends came to 18 bases. Per germline, CDR1 DFQATT and CDR2 SNEGSKA (reference sequence). The CDR3 is made up of 13 amino acids. The CDR3 here is CSAHGGGGTEQYF. In nucleotides, the CDR3 is TGCAGTGCGCACGGAGGGGGGGGGACCGAGCAGTACTTC.